The TCR beta chain under discussion was sequenced for a study of T cell clonality in common variable immunodeficiency. The repertoire was sequenced with immunoSEQ multiplex PCR; TCRdb's copy has only in-frame clones and lacks some. The specimen has fewer than 40,000 clones, none found just once. This clone was detected ten times or more. The sample taken for sequencing was peripheral blood mononuclear cells. The source of this sequence is a person aged 18 to 69 in good health.

CDR3 bases read: TGTGCCAGCAGAGCTAACAGGGGACCTCACAATGAG. It yields the protein CASRANRGPHNE. The CDR3 in its entirety is CASRANRGPHNEQFF. The rearrangement links TRBV2 to TRBJ2-1; 7 bases are a match to TRBD1. The read ends 3 residues before the CDR3 terminus; that terminus is restored from the germline J gene. V was clipped by 6 bases and J by 5 bases; unmatched bases: 10. The CDR3 has 15 residues. The V gene's germline CDR1 is SNHLY and CDR2 FYNNEI.